The 32 T cell receptor beta chains reported below all come from one sample, sequenced in a study of blood T cell repertoires in COVID-19. The data were produced by immunoSEQ multiplex PCR, yet TCRdb's version contains in-frame clones alone and is incomplete. The data hold about 120,000 clones, with approximately 91% observed a single time. Sequenced input: peripheral blood. These receptors came from a woman aged 65 to 85 who had recovered from COVID-19.

CDR3 coding DNA: TGTGCCATCAGTGGGAGCCCCACAGATACGCAGTATTTT. It translates to CAISGSPTDTQYF. J is TRBJ2-3 and V is TRBV10-3, with unresolved D. Trimming left V 4 bases short and J 2 bases short, with 7 bases between. CDR1 is ENHRY, CDR2 SYGVKD, per germline. This CDR3 region has 13 residues.

The chain recombines TRBV5-6 with TRBJ2-5; 12 bases map to TRBD1. Germline V gene data show CDR1 as SGHDT and CDR2 as YYEEEE. This CDR3 is 13 amino acids long. V lost 7 bases, J lost 5 bases, and 3 bases stayed unmatched. CDR3 protein: CASGTGGAETQYF. The CDR3 DNA is TGTGCCAGCGGGACAGGGGGCGCGGAGACCCAGTACTTC. Variable domain in full (rest from reference TRBV5-6 and TRBJ2-5): DAGVTQSPTHLIKTRGQQVTLRCSPKSGHDTVSWYQQALGQGPQFIFQYYEEEERQRGNFPDRFSGHQFPNYSSELNVNALLLGDSALYLCASGTGGAETQYFGPGTRLLVL.

This clone showed up just once. The chain recombines TRBV18 with TRBJ2-1, with 12 bases matching TRBD2. Trimming took 5 bases from V and 6 from J; bases not matched to a gene: 11. The CDR3 contains 17 residues. The germline V gene encodes CDR1 KGHSH and CDR2 LQKENI. This chain's CDR3 is CASSFSTSGSFVNEQFF. The CDR3 DNA reads TGTGCCAGCTCATTCTCGACTAGCGGGAGCTTTGTCAATGAGCAGTTCTTC.

This chain connects TRBV19 to TRBJ1-2, with D hard to call. V lost 0 bases and J lost 8, with 10 bases in between. CDR1 and CDR2 (germline): LNHDA, SQIVND (reference sequence). The CDR3 sequence is 13 residues long. For the CDR3, the DNA is TGTGCCAGTAGTATAGATCGGGTTAGCGGCTACACCTTC. Its translation is CASSIDRVSGYTF.

This chain uses TRBV6-5 with TRBJ1-6; D gene uncertain. Germline values: CDR1 MNHEY, CDR2 SVGAGI. V lost 6 bases and J lost 5, with 14 bases in between. The CDR3 is made up of 15 amino acids. CDR3 in amino acids: CASRLYSTNNSPLHF. For the CDR3, the DNA is TGTGCCAGCAGACTATATAGTACCAATAATTCACCCCTCCACTTT.

DNA of the CDR3: TGTGCCAGCAGTTACACCCGGGGGGGGTACTACGAGCAGTACTTC. It codes for CASSYTRGGYYEQYF. This sequence joins TRBV6-2 or TRBV6-3 and TRBJ2-7; the match to TRBD2 covers 8 bases. From germline, CDR1 is MNHEY and CDR2 SVGEGT. The CDR3 has 15 amino acids. Germline trimming cut 2 bases from V and 3 bases from J; bases unmatched to any gene: 6.

The count of this clone is one. This chain uses TRBV18 with TRBJ2-5, with 12 bases aligning to TRBD1. Germline values: CDR1 KGHSH, CDR2 LQKENI. The CDR3 runs 16 residues. V lost 1 base and J lost 3; bases outside the gene matches: 3. CDR3 nucleotides: TGTGCCAGCTCACCACAGGGACAGGGGGCCAAAGAGACCCAGTACTTC. Protein product: CASSPQGQGAKETQYF.

The chain carries TRBV7-2 and TRBJ1-2, with a tentative D call TRBD1 (5 bases). V lost 0 bases and J lost 0, with 8 bases in between. The CDR3 runs to 15 residues. Germline CDR1 and CDR2: SGHTA and FQGNSA. DNA for the CDR3: TGTGCCAGCAGCTTAGCCAGGGTCGCTAACTATGGCTACACCTTC. As protein: CASSLARVANYGYTF.

The genes are TRBV5-4 and TRBJ2-1; D might be TRBD2 (6 bases). Germline CDR1 is SGHNT and CDR2 is YYREEE (reference sequence). V was shortened by 8 bases and J by 4 bases, with 19 bases between the two germline ends. The CDR3 has 15 amino acids. The CDR3: CASQLLGGAYNEQFF. In nucleotides, the CDR3 is TGTGCCAGTCAGCTTTTGGGGGGAGCATACAATGAGCAGTTCTTC.

J is TRBJ2-5 and V is TRBV11-2, with 7 bases that match TRBD2. There are 16 residues in the CDR3. Germline CDR1 SGHAT, CDR2 FQNNGV. Trimming cost V 5 bases and J 4 bases; bases outside gene matches: 13. This CDR3 is CASSPPTSPAGETQYF. In nucleotides, the CDR3 is TGTGCCAGCAGCCCCCCGACTAGCCCAGCCGGAGAGACCCAGTACTTC.

The V call is TRBV12-3 or TRBV12-4, the J call TRBJ2-7; D perhaps matches TRBD2 (6 bases). This CDR3 comprises 13 residues. The V end lost 1 base, the J end lost 7 bases, and 11 bases lay between the germline ends. The CDR3 here is CASSLEVGSEQYF. As DNA, the CDR3 is TGTGCCAGCAGTTTAGAGGTCGGGAGTGAGCAGTACTTC.

This clone was recorded only once. This chain joins TRBV11-2 and TRBJ1-4; D possibly corresponds to TRBD1 (6 bases). Germline V gene sequence: CDR1 SGHAT, CDR2 FQNNGV. Trimming removed 1 base from V and 3 bases from J, with 12 bases in between. This CDR3 is built from 16 residues. For the CDR3, the DNA is TGTGCCAGCAGCTTAGTCGTGGGGGCGGCTAATGAAAAACTGTTTTTT. Its translation is CASSLVVGAANEKLFF.

This chain connects TRBV7-2 to TRBJ2-5, with 7 bases identical to TRBD2. The CDR3 has 14 residues. The V segment lost 8 bases and the J segment 5 bases; nucleotides outside the gene matches: 11. Per germline, CDR1 SGHTA and CDR2 FQGNSA. The CDR3 sequence: CASALGGFGETQYF. The CDR3 nucleotides are TGTGCCAGCGCCTTGGGGGGGTTTGGCGAGACCCAGTACTTC.

V is TRBV7-6 and J is TRBJ1-1; 7 bases align to TRBD1. Germline assignment: CDR1 SGHVS and CDR2 FNYEAQ. V was pared by 1 base and J by 2 bases, with 4 bases of the junction left unmatched. The CDR3 sequence is 15 residues long. CDR3 protein: CASSLGQGGNTEAFF. CDR3 in DNA: TGTGCCAGCAGCTTAGGACAGGGAGGAAACACTGAAGCTTTCTTT.

The rearrangement uses TRBV3-1 (or the pseudogene TRBV3-2) and TRBJ1-2, with D perhaps matching TRBD1 (5 bases). Trimming removed 4 bases from V and 7 bases from J, with 10 bases in between. Germline-derived CDR1 and CDR2 are LGHDT and YNNKEL (reference sequence). This CDR3 has 12 residues. The CDR3 loop is CASSRGDFGYTF. CDR3 DNA sequence: TGTGCCAGCAGCCGGGGGGATTTTGGCTACACCTTC.

The chain joins TRBV6-5 to TRBJ2-7, with D perhaps TRBD2 (6 bases). Germline CDR1 and CDR2: MNHEY and SVGAGI. Trimming cost V 0 bases and J 2 bases, with 11 bases left between them. This CDR3 contains 15 residues. The CDR3 reads CASSYSEGWPYEQYF. For the CDR3, the DNA is TGTGCCAGCAGTTACTCGGAGGGGTGGCCCTACGAGCAGTACTTC.

V and J are TRBV11-2 and TRBJ2-1; 9 bases fit TRBD2. This CDR3 is 16 amino acids long. CDR1 SGHAT and CDR2 FQNNGV come from the germline V gene. V trimming: 5 bases; J trimming: 4 bases; junction bases outside the gene matches: 9. The CDR3 region is CASSPRAGGLYNEQFF. CDR3 DNA sequence: TGTGCCAGCAGCCCCCGAGCGGGGGGCTTATACAATGAGCAGTTCTTC.

This chain links TRBV6-4 with TRBJ1-2; the D gene is possibly TRBD1 (6 bases). The CDR3 sequence is 15 residues long. Trimming removed 4 bases at V and 2 bases at J, with 14 bases between. CDR1 is MRHNA and CDR2 is SNTAGT in the germline V gene. The CDR3 loop is CASSVYGGGNYGYTF. CDR3 DNA: TGTGCCAGCAGTGTCTATGGCGGGGGCAACTATGGCTACACCTTC.

This chain uses TRBV28 with TRBJ1-2; D unclear. CDR3 length: 14 residues. The V end lost 6 bases, the J end lost 4 bases, and 15 bases lay between the germline ends. Germline V gene data show CDR1 as MDHEN and CDR2 as SYDVKM. This chain's CDR3 is CASRIGTDGYGYTF. The CDR3 bases are TGTGCCAGCAGGATTGGAACAGATGGCTATGGCTACACCTTC.

The chain has TRBV10-3 and TRBJ2-5; no reliable D call. Deletions cut 6 bases from V and 1 base from J, with 15 bases between. CDR1 and CDR2 (germline): ENHRY, SYGVKD. The CDR3 length is 15 residues. The CDR3, as DNA: TGTGCCATCAGCGATACACGCCGCTCCCAAGAGACCCAGTACTTC. Its protein is CAISDTRRSQETQYF.

Here the CDR3 DNA reads TGTGCCAGCAGCTTCGGGACTACCTCCTACGAGCAGTACTTC. Translating it yields CASSFGTTSYEQYF. V is TRBV7-2 and J is TRBJ2-7; 7 bases are shared with TRBD2. J was trimmed by 0 bases and V by 3 bases; bases with no gene match: 2. CDR1 and CDR2 (germline): SGHTA, FQGNSA. This CDR3 spans 14 amino acids.

In this sample, this clone turned up a few times. This sample also contains other DNA sequences that code for the same CDR3. The chain couples TRBV11-3 to TRBJ2-7; D may be TRBD2 (6 bases). CDR3 length: 13 amino acids. Between the trimmed V and J ends, which lost 1 base and 6 bases, there was a span of 10 bases. The V gene's germline CDR1 is SGHNT and CDR2 YENEEA. The CDR3 DNA follows: TGTGCCAGCAGCTTAGGGCCCGGGGGCGAGCAGTACTTC. Translated: CASSLGPGGEQYF.

The genes are TRBV6-5 and TRBJ2-2; 8 bases align to TRBD1. J lost 9 bases, V lost 6 bases, and 12 bases had no gene match. Looked up from germline, CDR1 is MNHEY and CDR2 is SVGAGI. This CDR3 spans 15 amino acids. The CDR3 reads CASSKRTGPVRELFF. CDR3 nucleotide sequence: TGTGCCAGCAGCAAACGGACAGGGCCAGTAAGGGAGCTGTTTTTT.

This clone came up once. V is TRBV7-2 and J is TRBJ2-5; tentatively, D is TRBD1 (6 bases). CDR1 is SGHTA, CDR2 FQGNSA, per germline. This CDR3 has 15 amino acids. Trimming removed 5 bases from V and 5 bases from J, with 18 bases in between. The CDR3 reads CASSPPGHTRETQYF. As DNA, the CDR3 is TGTGCCAGCAGCCCCCCGGGACACACTCGGGAGACCCAGTACTTC.

The genes are TRBV5-5 and TRBJ2-1; 7 bases line up with TRBD2. V lost 4 bases to trimming and J lost 0 bases; unmatched junction nucleotides: 7. The germline gives CDR1 SGHKS, CDR2 YYEKEE (reference sequence). This CDR3 comprises 16 residues. The CDR3 loop is CASSALAASSYNEQFF. CDR3 sequence (DNA): TGTGCCAGCAGCGCCCTAGCGGCGAGCTCCTACAATGAGCAGTTCTTC.

The chain is built from TRBV4-3 and TRBJ2-2; 7 bases align to TRBD1. CDR1 and CDR2 (germline): LGHNA, YSLEER. CDR3 length equals 16 residues. V gave up 4 bases and J gave up 5 bases; unmatched junction bases: 10. The CDR3 DNA is TGCGCCAGCAGCCCTTTGACAGGGCCGGAGACCGGGGAGCTGTTTTTT. Protein product: CASSPLTGPETGELFF.

The chain employs TRBV7-9 and TRBJ2-5; D remains ambiguous. The V and J ends lost 1 base and 5 bases respectively, with 11 bases between them. Germline V lookup: CDR1 SEHNR, CDR2 FQNEAQ (reference sequence). There are 14 residues in the CDR3. The CDR3 reads CASSLGYPEETQYF. In DNA, the CDR3 is TGTGCCAGCAGCTTAGGGTACCCGGAGGAGACCCAGTACTTC.

The chain has TRBV14 and TRBJ1-2; TRBD1 matches at 10 bases. Per germline, CDR1 SGHDN and CDR2 FVKESK. The CDR3 is 15 residues long. V was clipped by 0 bases and J by 8 bases; unmatched bases: 6. As DNA, the CDR3 is TGTGCCAGCAGCCAAGAAAGACAGGGGGCTGGGGGCTACACCTTC. Translation: CASSQERQGAGGYTF.

This clone occurred a few times. The J gene is TRBJ2-1, the V gene TRBV2; 14 bases agree with TRBD2. The CDR3 covers 16 residues. Germline lookup yields CDR1 SNHLY and CDR2 FYNNEI. V trimming: 5 bases; J trimming: 5 bases; junction bases outside the gene matches: 5. The CDR3 protein is CASSLGLAGGHNEQFF. The CDR3 DNA reads as TGTGCCAGCAGTTTAGGACTAGCGGGAGGCCACAATGAGCAGTTCTTC.

This rearrangement joins TRBV5-1 to TRBJ2-2; a weak D match, TRBD2 (6 bases). The CDR3 has 14 residues. V was trimmed by 7 bases and J by 5 bases, leaving 15 bases between them. The germline V gene has CDR1 SGHRS and CDR2 YFSETQ. The CDR3 nucleotides are TGCGCCAGCGTCCGGGACTCCGAAACCGGGGAGCTGTTTTTT. Amino acids: CASVRDSETGELFF.

The rearrangement uses TRBV4-2 and TRBJ2-1; D perhaps matches TRBD1 (8 bases). Trimming left V 1 base short and J 4 bases short, with 14 bases between. The CDR3 extends over 16 amino acids. Per germline, CDR1 LGHNA and CDR2 YNFKEQ. CDR3 bases: TGTGCCAGCAGCCAAGCCACAGGGGGAGGGTACAATGAGCAGTTCTTC. Translating it yields CASSQATGGGYNEQFF.

The V and J genes are TRBV6-2 or TRBV6-3 and TRBJ2-1; 9 bases fit TRBD1. The CDR3 is 16 residues long. Germline values: CDR1 MNHEY, CDR2 SVGEGT. The junction had 13 bases not matched to a gene; V was cut back by 6 bases and J by 7 bases. Written as DNA, the CDR3 is TGTGCCAGCAGCCCCCGAGACAGGGGGTTTCGTAATGAGCAGTTCTTC. Its translation: CASSPRDRGFRNEQFF.